The rows below give T cell receptor beta chains drawn from one sample of a study of T cell responses to AZD1222 COVID-19 vaccine. Data came from immunoSEQ multiplex PCR; TCRdb stores just in-frame clones and leaves some out. Of more than 95,000 clones listed, about 94% are singletons. The material sequenced was peripheral blood, taken on day 0 of AZD1222 vaccination. These receptors originate from an adult in good health. The CDR3 runs from the conserved cysteine through the conserved F or W. A D gene is named only where the DNA matches it firmly. Clone size is given for some rows only: seen once, a few or many times, or a class if the clone is expanded.

cdr3_aa cdr3_nt v_call clone_size j_call d_call
CASSVTSSTGELFF TGCGCCAGCAGCGTGACTAGCTCCACCGGGGAGCTGTTTTTT TRBV5-1 . TRBJ2-2 TRBD2
CASSPLAGPTEQYF TGTGCCAGCAGCCCGTTAGCGGGACCGACCGAGCAGTACTTC TRBV3-1/TRBV3-2 . TRBJ2-7 TRBD2
CASREGENTEAFF TGTGCCAGCCGCGAGGGTGAGAACACTGAAGCTTTCTTT TRBV28 . TRBJ1-1 .
CASSYGGRTGPMNTEAFF TGTGCCAGCAGTTACGGGGGAAGGACAGGGCCGATGAACACTGAAGCTTTCTTT TRBV6-2/TRBV6-3 once TRBJ1-1 TRBD1
CASSLSGTGTGELFF TGTGCCAGCAGTTTGTCTGGGACAGGGACCGGGGAGCTGTTTTTT TRBV5-4 . TRBJ2-2 TRBD1
CASSLASRSYEQYF TGTGCCAGCAGCTTAGCTAGTAGGTCCTACGAGCAGTACTTC TRBV3-1/TRBV3-2 . TRBJ2-7 .
CASRGSGRNTGELFF TGTGCCAGCAGGGGCAGCGGGAGGAACACCGGGGAGCTGTTTTTT TRBV6-5 once TRBJ2-2 TRBD2
CASRDNTGELFF TGTGCCAGCAGGGATAACACCGGGGAGCTGTTTTTT TRBV2 . TRBJ2-2 .
CASSVGLATEAFF TGTGCCAGCAGCGTAGGGTTGGCCACTGAAGCTTTCTTT TRBV9 . TRBJ1-1 .
CASGQGTNEKLFF TGTGCCAGCGGACAGGGGACTAATGAAAAACTGTTTTTT TRBV16 many TRBJ1-4 TRBD1
CASSSGGGRDNEQFF TGTGCCAGCAGTTCCGGGGGCGGGAGAGACAATGAGCAGTTCTTC TRBV5-4 . TRBJ2-1 .
CASSVLSEGAPQHF TGTGCCAGCAGCGTCCTAAGTGAGGGGGCGCCCCAGCATTTT TRBV9 . TRBJ1-5 TRBD1
CASSRNRGQSNEQFF TGTGCCAGCAGTCGGAACAGGGGGCAAAGTAATGAGCAGTTCTTC TRBV6-2/TRBV6-3 . TRBJ2-1 TRBD1
CASMVGQNNQPQHF TGTGCCAGTATGGTGGGACAGAACAATCAGCCCCAGCATTTT TRBV19 . TRBJ1-5 TRBD1
CATSDRDITVNYGYTF TGTGCCACCAGCGACAGAGACATAACCGTCAACTATGGCTACACCTTC TRBV15 . TRBJ1-2 .
CASSPQGSYGYTF TGTGCCAGCAGCCCACAGGGAAGCTATGGCTACACCTTC TRBV9 . TRBJ1-2 .
CASSHYHEQYF TGTGCCAGCAGCCACTACCACGAGCAGTACTTC TRBV3-1/TRBV3-2 few TRBJ2-7 .
CASPISKGPQHF TGTGCCAGCCCTATTTCAAAAGGGCCCCAGCATTTT TRBV21-1 . TRBJ1-5 .
CASSRSWGTDTQYF TGCGCCAGCAGCCGTTCGTGGGGCACAGATACGCAGTATTTT TRBV4-1 . TRBJ2-3 .
CASSGGNQPQHF TGTGCCTCGTCGGGGGGGAATCAGCCCCAGCATTTT TRBV2 . TRBJ1-5 .
CSARGGVEQYF TGCAGTGCTAGAGGAGGGGTCGAGCAGTACTTC TRBV20-1 . TRBJ2-7 .
CAWDSGSGANVLTF TGTGCCTGGGACTCAGGCTCTGGGGCCAACGTCCTGACTTTC TRBV30 . TRBJ2-6 .
CASSLSRGSYEQYF TGTGCCAGCAGTTTATCGCGGGGCTCCTACGAGCAGTACTTC TRBV27 . TRBJ2-7 .
CASRQGQEGYTF TGCGCCAGCAGGCAGGGACAAGAAGGCTACACCTTC TRBV5-1 . TRBJ1-2 .
CASRAVGKWELFF TGTGCCAGCAGGGCAGTAGGGAAGTGGGAGCTGTTTTTT TRBV27 . TRBJ2-2 .
CAWSKKRDYPWQFF TGTGCCTGGAGCAAGAAGCGGGACTACCCTTGGCAGTTCTTC TRBV30 . TRBJ2-1 TRBD2
CAWSVTTGNTIYF TGTGCCTGGAGTGTAACTACTGGAAACACCATATATTTT TRBV30 . TRBJ1-3 .
CASSALATDTQYF TGTGCCAGTAGCGCACTAGCGACAGATACGCAGTATTTT TRBV19 . TRBJ2-3 TRBD2
CASSTGYEAFF TGTGCCAGCAGTACTGGGTATGAAGCTTTCTTT TRBV12-3/TRBV12-4 . TRBJ1-1 .
CASLSMHRSYGYTF TGTGCCAGTCTTAGTATGCATAGATCCTATGGCTACACCTTC TRBV19 few TRBJ1-2 .
CASSIFPSGSYNEQFF TGTGCCAGTAGTATCTTTCCTAGCGGCTCCTACAATGAGCAGTTCTTC TRBV19 . TRBJ2-1 TRBD2
CAWGTSSFTLHF TGTGCCTGGGGGACATCCAGTTTTACCCTCCACTTT TRBV30 few TRBJ1-6 .